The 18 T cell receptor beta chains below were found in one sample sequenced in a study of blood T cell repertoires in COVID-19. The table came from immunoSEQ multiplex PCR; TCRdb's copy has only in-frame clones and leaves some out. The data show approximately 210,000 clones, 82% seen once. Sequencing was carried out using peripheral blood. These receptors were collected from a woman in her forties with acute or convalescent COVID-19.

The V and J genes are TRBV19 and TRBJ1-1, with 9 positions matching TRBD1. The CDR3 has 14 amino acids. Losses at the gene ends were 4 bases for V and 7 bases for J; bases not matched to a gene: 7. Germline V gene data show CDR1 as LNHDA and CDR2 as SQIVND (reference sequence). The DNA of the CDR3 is TGTGCCAGTAGTACCGCGACAGGGGGTCTTGAAGCTTTCTTT. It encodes CASSTATGGLEAFF.

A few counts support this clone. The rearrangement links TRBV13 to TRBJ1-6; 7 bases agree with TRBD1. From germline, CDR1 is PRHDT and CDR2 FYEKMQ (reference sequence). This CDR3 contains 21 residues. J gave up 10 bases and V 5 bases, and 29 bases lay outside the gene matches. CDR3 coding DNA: TGTGCCAGCAGCCAATCTAGTAGACAGGGACGAGGGTTTAGACTGGGCTCACCCCTCCACTTT. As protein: CASSQSSRQGRGFRLGSPLHF.

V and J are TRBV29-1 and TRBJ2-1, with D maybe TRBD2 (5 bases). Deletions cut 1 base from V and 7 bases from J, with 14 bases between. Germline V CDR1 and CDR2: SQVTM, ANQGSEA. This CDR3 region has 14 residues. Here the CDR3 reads CSVEGQASLNEQFF. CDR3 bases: TGCAGCGTTGAAGGCCAGGCTAGCTTGAATGAGCAGTTCTTC.

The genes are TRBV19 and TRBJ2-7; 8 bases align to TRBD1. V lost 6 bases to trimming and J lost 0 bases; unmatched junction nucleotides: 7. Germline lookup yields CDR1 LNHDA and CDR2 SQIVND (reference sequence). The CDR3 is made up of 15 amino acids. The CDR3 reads CASSYRGARSYEQYF. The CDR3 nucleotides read TGTGCCAGTAGCTACAGGGGGGCACGCTCCTACGAGCAGTACTTC.

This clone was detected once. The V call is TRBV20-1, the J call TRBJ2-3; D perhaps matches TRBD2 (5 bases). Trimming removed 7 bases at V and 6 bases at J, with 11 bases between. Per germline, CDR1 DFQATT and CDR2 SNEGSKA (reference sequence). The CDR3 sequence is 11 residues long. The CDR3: CSEGAGDTQYF. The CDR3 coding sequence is TGCAGTGAGGGCGCGGGTGATACGCAGTATTTT.

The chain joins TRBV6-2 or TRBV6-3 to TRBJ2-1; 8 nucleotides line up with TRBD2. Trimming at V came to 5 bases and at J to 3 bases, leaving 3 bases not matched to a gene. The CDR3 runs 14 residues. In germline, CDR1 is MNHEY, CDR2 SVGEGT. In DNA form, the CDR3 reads TGTGCCAGCAGTACTAGCGGCCTCTACAATGAGCAGTTCTTC. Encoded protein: CASSTSGLYNEQFF.

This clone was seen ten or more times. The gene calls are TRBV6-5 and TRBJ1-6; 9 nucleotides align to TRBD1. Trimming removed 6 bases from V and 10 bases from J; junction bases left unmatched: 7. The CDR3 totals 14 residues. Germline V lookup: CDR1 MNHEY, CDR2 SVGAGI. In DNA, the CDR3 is TGTGCCAGCAGGAGTACAGGGGGCCAATCACCCCTCCACTTT. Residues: CASRSTGGQSPLHF.

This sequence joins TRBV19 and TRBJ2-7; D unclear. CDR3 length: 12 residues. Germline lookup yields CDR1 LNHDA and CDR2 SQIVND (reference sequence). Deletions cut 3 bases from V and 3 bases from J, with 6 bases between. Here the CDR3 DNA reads TGTGCCAGTAGTATTAACAACTACGAGCAGTACTTC. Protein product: CASSINNYEQYF.

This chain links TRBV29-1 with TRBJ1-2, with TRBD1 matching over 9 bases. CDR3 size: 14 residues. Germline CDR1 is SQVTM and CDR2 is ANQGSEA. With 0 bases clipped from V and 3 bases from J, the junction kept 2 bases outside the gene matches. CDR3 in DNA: TGCAGCGTTGAAGAGGGACAGGGTGACTATGGCTACACCTTC. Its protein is CSVEEGQGDYGYTF.

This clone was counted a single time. CDR3: CASSLGTTDYEQFF. For the CDR3, the DNA is TGTGCCAGCAGCTTGGGGACAACAGATTATGAGCAGTTCTTC. This chain links TRBV5-5 with TRBJ2-1, with D perhaps TRBD1 (5 bases). CDR1 is SGHKS, CDR2 YYEKEE, per germline (reference sequence). The CDR3 covers 14 residues. V lost 0 bases and J 8 bases, leaving 12 bases between the germline ends.

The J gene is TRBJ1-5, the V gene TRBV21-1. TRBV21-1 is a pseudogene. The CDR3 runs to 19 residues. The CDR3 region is CASRWTPNRGSNSNQPQHF. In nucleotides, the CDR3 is TGTGCCAGCAGATGGACTCCGAATAGAGGGAGTAATAGCAATCAGCCCCAGCATTTT.

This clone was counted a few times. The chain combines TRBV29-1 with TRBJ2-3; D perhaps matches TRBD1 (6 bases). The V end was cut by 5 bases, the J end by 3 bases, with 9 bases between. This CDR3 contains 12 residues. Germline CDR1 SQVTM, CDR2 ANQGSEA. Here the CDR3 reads CSVPTGTDTQYF. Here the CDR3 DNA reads TGCAGCGTTCCCACAGGGACAGATACGCAGTATTTT.

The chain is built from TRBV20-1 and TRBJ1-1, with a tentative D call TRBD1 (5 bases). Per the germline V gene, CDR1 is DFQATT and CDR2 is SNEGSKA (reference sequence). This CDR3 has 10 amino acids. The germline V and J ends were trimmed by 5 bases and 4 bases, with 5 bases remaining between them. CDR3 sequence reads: CSAQGTEAFF. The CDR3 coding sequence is TGCAGTGCTCAGGGCACTGAAGCTTTCTTT.

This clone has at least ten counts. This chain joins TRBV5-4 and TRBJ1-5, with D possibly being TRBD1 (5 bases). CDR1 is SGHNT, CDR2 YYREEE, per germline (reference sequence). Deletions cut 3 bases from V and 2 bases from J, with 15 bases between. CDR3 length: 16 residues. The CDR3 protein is CASSSLQVVGNQPQHF. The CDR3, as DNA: TGTGCCAGCAGCTCGCTACAGGTCGTTGGCAATCAGCCCCAGCATTTT.

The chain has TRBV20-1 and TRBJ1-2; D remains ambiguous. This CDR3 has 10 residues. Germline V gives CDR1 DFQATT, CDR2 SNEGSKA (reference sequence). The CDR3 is CSLQYYGYTF. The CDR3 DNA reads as TGCAGCCTTCAGTACTATGGCTACACCTTC.

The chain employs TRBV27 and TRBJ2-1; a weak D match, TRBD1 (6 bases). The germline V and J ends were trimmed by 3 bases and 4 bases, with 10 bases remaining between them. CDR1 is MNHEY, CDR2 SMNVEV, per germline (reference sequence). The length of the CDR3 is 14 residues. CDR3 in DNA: TGTGCCAGCAGTTTCCTAGGGGGATACAATGAGCAGTTCTTC. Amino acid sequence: CASSFLGGYNEQFF.

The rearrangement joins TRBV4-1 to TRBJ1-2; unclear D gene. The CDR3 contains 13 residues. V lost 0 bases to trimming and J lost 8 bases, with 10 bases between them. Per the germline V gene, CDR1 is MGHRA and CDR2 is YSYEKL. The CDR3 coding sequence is TGCGCCAGCAGCCAAGATTGGGCAACCGGCTACACCTTC. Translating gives CASSQDWATGYTF.

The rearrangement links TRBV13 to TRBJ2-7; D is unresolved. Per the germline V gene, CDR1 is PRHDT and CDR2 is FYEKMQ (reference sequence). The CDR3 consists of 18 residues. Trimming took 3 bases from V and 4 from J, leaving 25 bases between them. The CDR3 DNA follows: TGTGCCAGCAGCTTCACGCGATCTCTCCCACCCACCCTTTACGAGCAGTACTTC. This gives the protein CASSFTRSLPPTLYEQYF.